These T cell receptor beta chains were read from a single sample in a study of CD8+ T cells in alopecia areata. Repertoires were generated with immunoSEQ multiplex PCR, while TCRdb's copy carries only in-frame clones and drops some. The sample yields more than 200,000 clones, 65% to 70% seen once. This specimen was CD4+ T cells sorted from blood, taken at week 0. The origin of the receptors is a human donor with alopecia areata. The CDR3 runs from the conserved cysteine through the conserved F or W. The D gene is left open where the match is weak. A clone size is listed for some rows: how often the clone was seen (once, few, many), or a class if it is expanded.

cdr3_nt: TGTGCCAGCAGTGATCCCCGGGGGGCCACGAACGAGCAGTACTTC; cdr3_aa: CASSDPRGATNEQYF; j_call: TRBJ2-7; d_call: .; clone_size: .; v_call: TRBV25-1
cdr3_nt: TGTGCCTGGAGCCAACAGGATAATTCACCCCTCCACTTT; cdr3_aa: CAWSQQDNSPLHF; j_call: TRBJ1-6; d_call: .; clone_size: .; v_call: TRBV30
cdr3_nt: TGCGCCAGCAGCTTAGGGCCAGGGGGTACAGGCACTGAAGCTTTCTTT; cdr3_aa: CASSLGPGGTGTEAFF; j_call: TRBJ1-1; d_call: TRBD1; clone_size: once; v_call: TRBV5-1
cdr3_nt: TGTGCCAGCAGTATAACGGGGGGGCAATGGGAGACCCAGTACTTC; cdr3_aa: CASSITGGQWETQYF; j_call: TRBJ2-5; d_call: TRBD2; clone_size: .; v_call: TRBV2
cdr3_nt: TGTGCCAGCAGCTTCTTCTCAGGGACTCAGCCCCAGCATTTT; cdr3_aa: CASSFFSGTQPQHF; j_call: TRBJ1-5; d_call: .; clone_size: .; v_call: TRBV5-6
cdr3_nt: TGTGCCAGCAGCCCCCGAAGCAGAACGGGACAGGGTGAGAGTGAGCAGTTCTTC; cdr3_aa: CASSPRSRTGQGESEQFF; j_call: TRBJ2-1; d_call: TRBD1; clone_size: .; v_call: TRBV4-2
cdr3_nt: TGTGCCAGCAGCGTAAGGGACCGCACAGATACGCAGTATTTT; cdr3_aa: CASSVRDRTDTQYF; j_call: TRBJ2-3; d_call: .; clone_size: .; v_call: TRBV9
cdr3_nt: TGTGCCTGGAGTATTCCCTCCGGGACAGAAGCTTTCTTT; cdr3_aa: CAWSIPSGTEAFF; j_call: TRBJ1-1; d_call: .; clone_size: .; v_call: TRBV30
cdr3_nt: TGTGCCAGCAGCGTCTTGGACAGGGGTGCAGATACGCAGTATTTT; cdr3_aa: CASSVLDRGADTQYF; j_call: TRBJ2-3; d_call: TRBD1; clone_size: .; v_call: TRBV9
cdr3_nt: TGCGCCAGCAGCTTTGAATTCAGGAACACCGGGGAGCTGTTTTTT; cdr3_aa: CASSFEFRNTGELFF; j_call: TRBJ2-2; d_call: .; clone_size: .; v_call: TRBV5-1
cdr3_nt: TGCGCCAGCAGCCAAGGAGTCCTCTATGGCTACACCTTC; cdr3_aa: CASSQGVLYGYTF; j_call: TRBJ1-2; d_call: .; clone_size: .; v_call: TRBV4-1
cdr3_nt: TGCAGCGTTGGGAGGGGATCGAGCACAGATACGCAGTATTTT; cdr3_aa: CSVGRGSSTDTQYF; j_call: TRBJ2-3; d_call: .; clone_size: few; v_call: TRBV29-1
cdr3_nt: TGTGCCAGCAGTTACGACAAAAACTATGGCTACACCTTC; cdr3_aa: CASSYDKNYGYTF; j_call: TRBJ1-2; d_call: .; clone_size: .; v_call: TRBV6-6
cdr3_nt: TGTGCCTGGACCCTGAAGGGGACCGGGGGATACGAGCAGTACTTC; cdr3_aa: CAWTLKGTGGYEQYF; j_call: TRBJ2-7; d_call: .; clone_size: once; v_call: TRBV30
cdr3_nt: TGTGCCAGCAGCGATAACAGCGAGCAGTACTTC; cdr3_aa: CASSDNSEQYF; j_call: TRBJ2-7; d_call: .; clone_size: .; v_call: TRBV9
cdr3_nt: TGCAGCGTTTCCACAGGGGGCGCGTCCTATGGCTACACCTTC; cdr3_aa: CSVSTGGASYGYTF; j_call: TRBJ1-2; d_call: TRBD1; clone_size: .; v_call: TRBV29-1
cdr3_nt: TGTGCCAGCAGCTTGGCCGCGGGGCTTTATGATACGCAGTATTTT; cdr3_aa: CASSLAAGLYDTQYF; j_call: TRBJ2-3; d_call: .; clone_size: .; v_call: TRBV5-4
cdr3_nt: TGCGCCAGCAGCTTGTTTGGGGCGGACACTGAAGCTTTCTTT; cdr3_aa: CASSLFGADTEAFF; j_call: TRBJ1-1; d_call: .; clone_size: .; v_call: TRBV5-1
cdr3_nt: TGTGCCAGCAGTCCCCAGGGGTGGGGATCTGGGGCCAACGTCCTGACTTTC; cdr3_aa: CASSPQGWGSGANVLTF; j_call: TRBJ2-6; d_call: .; clone_size: few; v_call: TRBV27
cdr3_nt: TGTGCCAGCACCCCGGGGGTTTTAGGTTCCGAGCAGTACTTC; cdr3_aa: CASTPGVLGSEQYF; j_call: TRBJ2-7; d_call: .; clone_size: once; v_call: TRBV6-5
cdr3_nt: TGCAGCGTTGAGACCCCCGAAGCTTTCTTT; cdr3_aa: CSVETPEAFF; j_call: TRBJ1-1; d_call: .; clone_size: few; v_call: TRBV29-1
cdr3_nt: TGTGCCAGCAGTTCGGCGTACACCGGGGAGCTGTTTTTT; cdr3_aa: CASSSAYTGELFF; j_call: TRBJ2-2; d_call: .; clone_size: .; v_call: TRBV27
cdr3_nt: TGCAGCTCGAAGAGGGGCAGTGAGACCCAGTACTTC; cdr3_aa: CSSKRGSETQYF; j_call: TRBJ2-5; d_call: .; clone_size: .; v_call: TRBV29-1
cdr3_nt: TGTGCCAGCAGTTTGTACAGGGGGGATCCCCTCCACTTT; cdr3_aa: CASSLYRGDPLHF; j_call: TRBJ1-6; d_call: TRBD1; clone_size: .; v_call: TRBV27
cdr3_nt: TGCGCCAGCAGCCATCCCCCGGGACAGAGATCCTACAATGAGCAGTTCTTC; cdr3_aa: CASSHPPGQRSYNEQFF; j_call: TRBJ2-1; d_call: TRBD1; clone_size: .; v_call: TRBV4-1
cdr3_nt: TGCGCCAGCAGCCAGGGACCCCGCGGAGCAGATACGCAGTATTTT; cdr3_aa: CASSQGPRGADTQYF; j_call: TRBJ2-3; d_call: .; clone_size: .; v_call: TRBV5-1
cdr3_nt: TGCAGCGTTCATGGACACAATGAGCAGTTCTTC; cdr3_aa: CSVHGHNEQFF; j_call: TRBJ2-1; d_call: .; clone_size: few; v_call: TRBV29-1
cdr3_nt: TGCAGCGTTGTCCGCCCTACAGGGGGCGCGGGCACCGGGGAGCTGTTTTTT; cdr3_aa: CSVVRPTGGAGTGELFF; j_call: TRBJ2-2; d_call: TRBD1; clone_size: few; v_call: TRBV29-1
cdr3_nt: TGTGCCATCAGTGGACAACCTTACGAGCAGTACTTC; cdr3_aa: CAISGQPYEQYF; j_call: TRBJ2-7; d_call: .; clone_size: .; v_call: TRBV10-3
cdr3_nt: TGCGCCAGCAGCCCGCGGGGGCAGGAAGGCTACACCTTC; cdr3_aa: CASSPRGQEGYTF; j_call: TRBJ1-2; d_call: .; clone_size: .; v_call: TRBV5-1
cdr3_nt: TGTGCCTGGATCGGACAGGGGGCGTCTGAGCAGTTCTTC; cdr3_aa: CAWIGQGASEQFF; j_call: TRBJ2-1; d_call: TRBD1; clone_size: .; v_call: TRBV30
cdr3_nt: TGCAGCGTTGGAGGTCCCAGGCGGGGGAACACTGAAGCTTTCTTT; cdr3_aa: CSVGGPRRGNTEAFF; j_call: TRBJ1-1; d_call: .; clone_size: few; v_call: TRBV29-1
cdr3_nt: TGTGCCAGCAGCCAAGAGAGGCGGGGGGGAACCCAGTACTTC; cdr3_aa: CASSQERRGGTQYF; j_call: TRBJ2-5; d_call: TRBD2; clone_size: .; v_call: TRBV4-2
cdr3_nt: TGTGCCAGCGCCCGGGGGCTCCACACAGATACGCAGTATTTT; cdr3_aa: CASARGLHTDTQYF; j_call: TRBJ2-3; d_call: .; clone_size: .; v_call: TRBV9
cdr3_nt: TGTGCCAGCAGTCCTGGACAGGGTCTATACGAGCAGTACTTC; cdr3_aa: CASSPGQGLYEQYF; j_call: TRBJ2-7; d_call: TRBD1; clone_size: .; v_call: TRBV25-1
cdr3_nt: TGCAGCGCGTTCACTTCCTACGAGCAGTACTTC; cdr3_aa: CSAFTSYEQYF; j_call: TRBJ2-7; d_call: .; clone_size: .; v_call: TRBV29-1
cdr3_nt: TGTGCCAGCAGCTTAGGGACAGGGTGGCAGCCCCAGCATTTT; cdr3_aa: CASSLGTGWQPQHF; j_call: TRBJ1-5; d_call: TRBD1; clone_size: .; v_call: TRBV13
cdr3_nt: TGCAGTGCGCTTTTGAATGAGCAGTTCTTC; cdr3_aa: CSALLNEQFF; j_call: TRBJ2-1; d_call: .; clone_size: .; v_call: TRBV20-1
cdr3_nt: TGCAGTGTGCGGCAGCCACTCAGAGATACGCAGTATTTT; cdr3_aa: CSVRQPLRDTQYF; j_call: TRBJ2-3; d_call: .; clone_size: few; v_call: TRBV29-1
cdr3_nt: TGTGCCTGGGGGGATTTGATCAATCAGCCCCAGCATTTT; cdr3_aa: CAWGDLINQPQHF; j_call: TRBJ1-5; d_call: .; clone_size: .; v_call: TRBV30
cdr3_nt: TGTGCCAGCAGTCGACAGTTATCAGGGCTCTACGAGCAGTACTTC; cdr3_aa: CASSRQLSGLYEQYF; j_call: TRBJ2-7; d_call: .; clone_size: .; v_call: TRBV6-5
cdr3_nt: TGTGCCAGCAGCCCTCGGGGGAGTCTAGGGACTGAAGCTTTCTTT; cdr3_aa: CASSPRGSLGTEAFF; j_call: TRBJ1-1; d_call: .; clone_size: .; v_call: TRBV7-3
cdr3_nt: TGCGCCAGCAGCCGGACGGGGGGGCCGGAGCCCCAGCATTTT; cdr3_aa: CASSRTGGPEPQHF; j_call: TRBJ1-5; d_call: .; clone_size: .; v_call: TRBV5-1
cdr3_nt: TGTGCCAGCAGCTTCAGGGGGCGCGAAAAGTATGGCTACACCTTC; cdr3_aa: CASSFRGREKYGYTF; j_call: TRBJ1-2; d_call: TRBD1; clone_size: .; v_call: TRBV13
cdr3_nt: TGTGCCAGCAGCCCTGGGACAGGGCACTCTGGGGCCAACGTCCTGACTTTC; cdr3_aa: CASSPGTGHSGANVLTF; j_call: TRBJ2-6; d_call: TRBD1; clone_size: .; v_call: TRBV9
cdr3_nt: TGCGCCAGCAGTGGAGGCTCTGGGGCCAACGTCCTGACTTTC; cdr3_aa: CASSGGSGANVLTF; j_call: TRBJ2-6; d_call: .; clone_size: few; v_call: TRBV5-1